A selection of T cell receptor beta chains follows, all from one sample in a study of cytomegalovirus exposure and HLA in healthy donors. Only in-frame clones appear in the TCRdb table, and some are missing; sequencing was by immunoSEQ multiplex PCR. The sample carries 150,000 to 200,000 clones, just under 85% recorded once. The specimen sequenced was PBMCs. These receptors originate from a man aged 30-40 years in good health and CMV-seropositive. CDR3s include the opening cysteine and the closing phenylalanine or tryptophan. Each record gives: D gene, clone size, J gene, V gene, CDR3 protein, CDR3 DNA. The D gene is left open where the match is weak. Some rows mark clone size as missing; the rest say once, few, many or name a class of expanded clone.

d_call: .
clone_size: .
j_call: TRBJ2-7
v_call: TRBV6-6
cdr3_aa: CASSDTRSSEQYF
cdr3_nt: TGTGCCAGCAGTGACACCCGGTCAAGCGAGCAGTACTTC

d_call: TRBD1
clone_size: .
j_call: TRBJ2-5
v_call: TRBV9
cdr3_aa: CASSPRTGRQETQYF
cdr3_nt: TGTGCCAGCAGCCCACGGACAGGGCGGCAAGAGACCCAGTACTTC

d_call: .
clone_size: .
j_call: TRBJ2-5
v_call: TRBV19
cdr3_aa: CASSPWKGEETQYF
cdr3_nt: TGTGCCAGTAGTCCTTGGAAGGGGGAAGAGACCCAGTACTTC

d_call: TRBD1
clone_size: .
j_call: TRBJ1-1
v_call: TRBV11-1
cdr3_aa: CASSLRFGQGLNTEAFF
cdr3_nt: TGTGCCAGCAGCCTCAGATTCGGACAGGGGCTGAACACTGAAGCTTTCTTT

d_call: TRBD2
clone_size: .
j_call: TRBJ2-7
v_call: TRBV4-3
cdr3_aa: CASSQDEGTTYEQYF
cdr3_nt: TGCGCCAGCAGCCAAGATGAGGGGACTACTTACGAGCAGTACTTC

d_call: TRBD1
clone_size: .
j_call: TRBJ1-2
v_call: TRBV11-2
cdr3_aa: CASSITGTGLGYTF
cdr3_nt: TGTGCCAGCAGCATAACCGGGACAGGGTTGGGCTACACCTTC

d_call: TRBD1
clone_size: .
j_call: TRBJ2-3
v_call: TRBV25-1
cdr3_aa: CASSVEQGAIADTQYF
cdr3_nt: TGTGCCAGCAGTGTTGAACAGGGGGCGATCGCAGATACGCAGTATTTT

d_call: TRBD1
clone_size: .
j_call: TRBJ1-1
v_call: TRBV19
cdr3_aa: CASSIFDRGLDTEAFF
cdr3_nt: TGTGCCAGTAGTATATTCGACAGGGGGCTGGACACTGAAGCTTTCTTT

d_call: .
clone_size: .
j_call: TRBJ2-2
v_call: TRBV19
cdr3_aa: CASSIELAVHTGELFF
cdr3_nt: TGTGCCAGTAGTATAGAGCTAGCTGTACACACCGGGGAGCTGTTTTTT

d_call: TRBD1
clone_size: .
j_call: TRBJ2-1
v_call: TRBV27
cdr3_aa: CASTLLTGGNEQFF
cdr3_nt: TGTGCCAGCACTCTACTGACAGGGGGCAATGAGCAGTTCTTC

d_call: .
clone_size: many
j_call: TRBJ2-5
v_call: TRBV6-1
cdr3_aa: CASYPGHAQETQYF
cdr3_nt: TGTGCCAGTTATCCGGGACACGCTCAAGAGACCCAGTACTTC

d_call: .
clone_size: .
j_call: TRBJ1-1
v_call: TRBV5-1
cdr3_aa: CASSLALGQMNTEAFF
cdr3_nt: TGCGCCAGCAGCTTGGCCCTGGGACAAATGAACACTGAAGCTTTCTTT

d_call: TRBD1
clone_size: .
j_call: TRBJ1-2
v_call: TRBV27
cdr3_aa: CARTGQNYGYTF
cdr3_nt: TGTGCCAGGACGGGACAGAACTATGGCTACACCTTC

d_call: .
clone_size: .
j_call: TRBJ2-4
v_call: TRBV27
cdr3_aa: CASSLSREENIQYF
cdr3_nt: TGTGCCAGCAGTTTATCGCGGGAAGAAAACATTCAGTACTTC

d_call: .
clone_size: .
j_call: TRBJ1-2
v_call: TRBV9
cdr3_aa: CASSPRAAGNYGYTF
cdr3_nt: TGTGCCAGCAGCCCCAGGGCGGCAGGTAACTATGGCTACACCTTC

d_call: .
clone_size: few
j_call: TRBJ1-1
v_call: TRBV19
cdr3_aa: CASSIGTENTEAFF
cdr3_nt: TGTGCCAGTAGTATAGGGACAGAGAACACTGAAGCTTTCTTT

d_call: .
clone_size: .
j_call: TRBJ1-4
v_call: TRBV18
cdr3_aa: CASSPLTFGELFF
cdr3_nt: TGTGCCAGCTCACCATTGACCTTCGGGGAACTGTTTTTT

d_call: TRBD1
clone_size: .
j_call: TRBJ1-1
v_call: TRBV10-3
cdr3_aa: CAIGGTGGSGTEAFF
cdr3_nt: TGTGCCATCGGCGGGACAGGGGGTTCGGGCACTGAAGCTTTCTTT

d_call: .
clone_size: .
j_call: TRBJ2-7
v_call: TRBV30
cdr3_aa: CAWSVGGLNEQYF
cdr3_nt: TGTGCCTGGAGTGTGGGGGGTCTAAACGAGCAGTACTTC

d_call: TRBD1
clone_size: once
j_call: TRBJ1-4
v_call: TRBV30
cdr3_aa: CAWSKADRGKLFF
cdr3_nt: TGTGCCTGGAGTAAGGCTGACAGGGGTAAACTGTTTTTT

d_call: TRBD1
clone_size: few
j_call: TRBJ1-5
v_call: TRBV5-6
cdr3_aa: CASSRGQGSNQPQHF
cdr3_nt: TGTGCCAGCAGCAGGGGACAGGGGAGTAATCAGCCCCAGCATTTT

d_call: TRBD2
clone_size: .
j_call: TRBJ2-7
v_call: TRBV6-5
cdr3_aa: CASRGSGASSYEQYF
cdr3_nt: TGTGCCAGCAGGGGTAGCGGGGCAAGCTCCTACGAGCAGTACTTC

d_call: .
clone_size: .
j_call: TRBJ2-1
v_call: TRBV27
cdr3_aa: CASSTDRYNEQFF
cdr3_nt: TGTGCCAGCAGTACCGACAGGTACAATGAGCAGTTCTTC

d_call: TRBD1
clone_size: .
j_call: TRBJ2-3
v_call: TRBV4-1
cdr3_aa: CASSQKDRDLGTQYF
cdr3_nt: TGCGCCAGCAGCCAGAAGGACAGGGACCTGGGTACGCAGTATTTT

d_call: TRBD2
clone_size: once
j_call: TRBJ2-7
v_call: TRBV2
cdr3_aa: CASSREAPGSGGAWQYF
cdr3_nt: TGTGCCAGCAGCCGCGAGGCCCCCGGTAGCGGGGGAGCGTGGCAGTACTTC

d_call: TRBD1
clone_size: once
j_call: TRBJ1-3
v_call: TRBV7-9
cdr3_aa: CASSPRTGVENTIYF
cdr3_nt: TGTGCCAGCAGCCCAAGGACAGGGGTAGAAAACACCATATATTTT

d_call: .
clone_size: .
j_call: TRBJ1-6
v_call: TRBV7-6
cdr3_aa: CASSKEAGLSYNSPLHF
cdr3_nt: TGTGCCAGCAGCAAAGAAGCAGGTCTCTCCTATAATTCACCCCTCCACTTT